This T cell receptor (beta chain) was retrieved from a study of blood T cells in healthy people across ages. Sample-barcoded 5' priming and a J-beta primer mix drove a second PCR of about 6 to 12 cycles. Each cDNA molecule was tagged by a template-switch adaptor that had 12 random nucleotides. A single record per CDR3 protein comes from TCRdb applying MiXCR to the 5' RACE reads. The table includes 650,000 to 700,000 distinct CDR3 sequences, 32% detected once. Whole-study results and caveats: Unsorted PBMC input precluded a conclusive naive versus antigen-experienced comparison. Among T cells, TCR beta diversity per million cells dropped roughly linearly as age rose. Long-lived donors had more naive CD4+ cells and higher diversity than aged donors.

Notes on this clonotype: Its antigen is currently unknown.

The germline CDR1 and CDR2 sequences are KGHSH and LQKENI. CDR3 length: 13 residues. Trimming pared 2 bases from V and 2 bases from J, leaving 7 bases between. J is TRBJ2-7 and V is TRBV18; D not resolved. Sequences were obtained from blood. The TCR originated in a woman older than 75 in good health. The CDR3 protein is CASSPSSAYEQYF. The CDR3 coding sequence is TGTGCCAGCTCACCATCTAGTGCCTACGAGCAGTACTTC.